This T cell receptor beta chain was retrieved from a study of shared clonotypes between healthy human individuals. Study-wide background: Donor ages ranged 18 to 49 years: two women, a few men.

Cells designated naive CD8 were CD45RO-negative and were positively selected for CCR7, with terminally differentiated effector memory CD45RA+ cells excluded. Clones were read by immunoSEQ multiplex PCR, and TCRdb kept only the in-frame ones, dropping some. This table has about 680,000 clones, just over 90% appearing once. The V and J ends lost 2 bases and 3 bases respectively, with 14 bases between them. Germline-derived CDR1 and CDR2 are SGHDT and YYEEEE. This CDR3 comprises 15 residues. The chain uses TRBV5-6 and TRBJ1-2; no definite D call. The sequencing sample was made of naive CD8+ T cells sorted from blood. The origin of this receptor is a man aged 25-45 years in good health. The CDR3 sequence is CASSFGTSGHYGYTF. The CDR3, as DNA: TGTGCCAGCAGCTTTGGAACATCCGGGCACTATGGCTACACCTTC.